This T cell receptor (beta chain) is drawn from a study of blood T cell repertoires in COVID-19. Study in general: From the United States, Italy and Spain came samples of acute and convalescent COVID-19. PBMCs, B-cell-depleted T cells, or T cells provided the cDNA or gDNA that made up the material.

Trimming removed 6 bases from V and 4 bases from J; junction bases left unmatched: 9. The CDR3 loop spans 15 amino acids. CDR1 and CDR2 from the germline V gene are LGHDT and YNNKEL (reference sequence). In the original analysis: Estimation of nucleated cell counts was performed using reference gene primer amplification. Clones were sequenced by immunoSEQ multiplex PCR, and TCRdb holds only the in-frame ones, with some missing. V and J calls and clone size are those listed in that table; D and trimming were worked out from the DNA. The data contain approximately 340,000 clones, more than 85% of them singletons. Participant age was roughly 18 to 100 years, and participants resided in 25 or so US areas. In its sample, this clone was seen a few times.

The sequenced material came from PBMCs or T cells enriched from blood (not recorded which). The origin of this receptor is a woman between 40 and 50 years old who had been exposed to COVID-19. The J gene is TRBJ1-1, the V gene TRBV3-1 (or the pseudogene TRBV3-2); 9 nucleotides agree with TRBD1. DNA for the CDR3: TGTGCCAGCAGAGACACGACAGGGGGGATCACTGAAGCTTTCTTT. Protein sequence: CASRDTTGGITEAFF.